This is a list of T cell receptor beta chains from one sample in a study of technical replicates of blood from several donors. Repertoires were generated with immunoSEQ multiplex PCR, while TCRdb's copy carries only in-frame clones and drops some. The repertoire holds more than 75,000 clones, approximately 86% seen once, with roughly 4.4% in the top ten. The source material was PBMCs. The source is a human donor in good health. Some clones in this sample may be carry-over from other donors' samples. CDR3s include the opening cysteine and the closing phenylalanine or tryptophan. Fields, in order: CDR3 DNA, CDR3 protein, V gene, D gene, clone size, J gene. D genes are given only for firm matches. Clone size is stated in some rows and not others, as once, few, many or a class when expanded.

TGCGCCAGCAGCACAGGGGGATTAAACACTGAAGCTTTCTTT CASSTGGLNTEAFF TRBV5-1 TRBD1 once TRBJ1-1
TGTGCCAGCAGCTTGGCCATTTGGGACTCGAACACTGAAGCTTTCTTT CASSLAIWDSNTEAFF TRBV5-6 . . TRBJ1-1
TGCGCCAGCAGCCCGAGAGGGCAGCTTAATGAAAAACTGTTTTTT CASSPRGQLNEKLFF TRBV4-3 . . TRBJ1-4
TGCAGCGTTGAACAGGGAAACACTGAAGCTTTCTTT CSVEQGNTEAFF TRBV29-1 . . TRBJ1-1
TGTGCCAGCAGCGTGGGGAGTGCTCCCTACGAGCAGTACTTC CASSVGSAPYEQYF TRBV9 . . TRBJ2-7
TGTGCCAGCAGCGTAAATGGACAGGGATGGGATGAGCAGTTCTTC CASSVNGQGWDEQFF TRBV9 TRBD1 . TRBJ2-1
TGTGCCAGCAGCCCACCGAGAGCGGGAGCGGGCCAAGAGACCCAGTACTTC CASSPPRAGAGQETQYF TRBV5-6 TRBD2 . TRBJ2-5
TGTGCCAGCCTAAAACAGGGGGCGAGCACCGGGGAGCTGTTTTTT CASLKQGASTGELFF TRBV6-6 TRBD1 . TRBJ2-2
TGTGCCTGGAGTGTAACGGGAGGGAACACCATATATTTT CAWSVTGGNTIYF TRBV30 . once TRBJ1-3
TGTGCCAGCAGCTTCGGGACTAGCGGACTGGAAGAGCAGTTCTTC CASSFGTSGLEEQFF TRBV13 TRBD2 once TRBJ2-1
TGTGCCAGCACCGGTGGGGGCCTCTACGAGCAGTACTTC CASTGGGLYEQYF TRBV11-2 . . TRBJ2-7
TGTGCCAGAGGACTAGCGGGGGAGACTAGCACAGATACGCAGTATTTT CARGLAGETSTDTQYF TRBV2 TRBD2 . TRBJ2-3
TGTGCCACCAGCAGAGTCGGTTACGAGCAGTACTTC CATSRVGYEQYF TRBV15 . . TRBJ2-7
TGTGCCAGCAGCTTGGGGCTATTCGGGGACAGCGGAATCTACGAGCAGTACTTC CASSLGLFGDSGIYEQYF TRBV5-8 TRBD1 once TRBJ2-7
TGTGCCAGCTCACCGGCCCAGGCAGATACGCAGTATTTT CASSPAQADTQYF TRBV18 . . TRBJ2-3
TGCGCCAGCAGCTTGGCCGGGGAAAGCACAGATACGCAGTATTTT CASSLAGESTDTQYF TRBV5-1 . . TRBJ2-3
TGTGCCAGCAGCTTAGAGCTGAGCGGGATTCGGGCAACGGAGCAGTTCTTC CASSLELSGIRATEQFF TRBV11-3 TRBD2 . TRBJ2-1
TGTGCCAGCAGCTCTCCCCCGAACACTGAAGCTTTCTTT CASSSPPNTEAFF TRBV7-9 . few TRBJ1-1
TGCGCCAGCAGCCAAGGGACAGCTGGAAACACCATATATTTT CASSQGTAGNTIYF TRBV4-1 . medium-sized TRBJ1-3
TGTGCCAGCGGACTGCAGGATACGCAGTATTTT CASGLQDTQYF TRBV4-2 . . TRBJ2-3